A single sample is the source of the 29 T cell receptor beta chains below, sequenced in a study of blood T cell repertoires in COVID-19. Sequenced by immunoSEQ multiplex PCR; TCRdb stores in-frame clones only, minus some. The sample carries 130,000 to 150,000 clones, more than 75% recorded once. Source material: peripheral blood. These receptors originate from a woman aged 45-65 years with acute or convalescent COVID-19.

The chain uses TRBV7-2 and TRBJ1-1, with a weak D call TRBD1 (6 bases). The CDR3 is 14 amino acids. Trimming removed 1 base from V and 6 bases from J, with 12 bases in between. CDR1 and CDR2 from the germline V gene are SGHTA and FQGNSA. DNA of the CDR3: TGTGCCAGCAGCTTAGTTCCCAGGGGCGCTGAAGCTTTCTTT. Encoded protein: CASSLVPRGAEAFF.

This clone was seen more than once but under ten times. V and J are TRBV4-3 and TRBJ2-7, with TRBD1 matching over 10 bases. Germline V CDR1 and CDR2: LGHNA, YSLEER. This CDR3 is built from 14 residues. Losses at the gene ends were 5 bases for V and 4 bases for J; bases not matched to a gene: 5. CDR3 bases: TGCGCCAGCAGCTCGGGACAGGGGCGTTACGAGCAGTACTTC. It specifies CASSSGQGRYEQYF.

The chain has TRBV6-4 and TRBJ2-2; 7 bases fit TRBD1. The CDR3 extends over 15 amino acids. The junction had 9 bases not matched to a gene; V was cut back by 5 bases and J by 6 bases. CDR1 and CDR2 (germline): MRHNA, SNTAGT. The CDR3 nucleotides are TGTGCCAGCAGTCTACAGGGGTCTCCCGCCGGGGAGCTGTTTTTT. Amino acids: CASSLQGSPAGELFF.

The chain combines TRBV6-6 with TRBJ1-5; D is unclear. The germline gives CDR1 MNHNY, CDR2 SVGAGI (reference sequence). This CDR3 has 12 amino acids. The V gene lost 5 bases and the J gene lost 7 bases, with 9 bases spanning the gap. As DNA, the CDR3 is TGTGCCAGCAGTACAGAGTTCCAGCCCCAGCATTTT. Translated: CASSTEFQPQHF.

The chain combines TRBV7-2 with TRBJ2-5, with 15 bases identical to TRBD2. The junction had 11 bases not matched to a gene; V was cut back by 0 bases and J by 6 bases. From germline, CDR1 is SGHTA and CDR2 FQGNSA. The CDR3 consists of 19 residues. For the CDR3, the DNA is TGTGCCAGCAGCTTAGCGCTAGGACTAGCGGGGGGGCCGGGAAAGACCCAGTACTTC. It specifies CASSLALGLAGGPGKTQYF.

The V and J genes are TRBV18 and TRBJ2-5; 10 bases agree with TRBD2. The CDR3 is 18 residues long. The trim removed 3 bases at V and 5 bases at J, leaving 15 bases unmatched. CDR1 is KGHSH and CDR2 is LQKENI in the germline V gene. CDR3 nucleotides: TGTGCCAGCTCACCGACAACCGACCTAGCGGGGGCGGGCGAGACCCAGTACTTC. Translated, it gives CASSPTTDLAGAGETQYF.

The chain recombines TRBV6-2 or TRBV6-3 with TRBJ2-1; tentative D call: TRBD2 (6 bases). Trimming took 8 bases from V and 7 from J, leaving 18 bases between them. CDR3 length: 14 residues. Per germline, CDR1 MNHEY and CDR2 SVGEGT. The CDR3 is CASGPGAGWNEQFF. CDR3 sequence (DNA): TGTGCCAGCGGCCCCGGGGCGGGATGGAATGAGCAGTTCTTC.

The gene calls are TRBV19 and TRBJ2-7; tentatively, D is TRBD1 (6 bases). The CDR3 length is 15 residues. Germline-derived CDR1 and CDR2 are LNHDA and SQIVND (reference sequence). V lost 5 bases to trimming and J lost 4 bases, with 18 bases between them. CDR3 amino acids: CASSAQGWGEYEQYF. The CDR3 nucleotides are TGTGCCAGTAGTGCACAGGGATGGGGCGAATACGAGCAGTACTTC.

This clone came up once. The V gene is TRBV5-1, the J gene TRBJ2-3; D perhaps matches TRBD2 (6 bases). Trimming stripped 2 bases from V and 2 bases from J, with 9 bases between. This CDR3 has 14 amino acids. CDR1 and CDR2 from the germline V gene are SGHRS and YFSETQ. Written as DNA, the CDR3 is TGCGCCAGCAGCTTCCGACTAGACACAGATACGCAGTATTTT. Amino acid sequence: CASSFRLDTDTQYF.

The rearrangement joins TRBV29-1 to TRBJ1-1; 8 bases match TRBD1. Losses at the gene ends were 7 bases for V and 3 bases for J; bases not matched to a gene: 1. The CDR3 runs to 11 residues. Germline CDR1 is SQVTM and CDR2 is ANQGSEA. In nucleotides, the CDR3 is TGCAGCGGACAGGGGTACACTGAAGCTTTCTTT. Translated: CSGQGYTEAFF.

The CDR3 sequence is CASSQDEGQQQPQHF. CDR3 sequence (DNA): TGTGCCAGCAGCCAAGATGAGGGTCAACAGCAGCCCCAGCATTTT. This rearrangement joins TRBV4-2 to TRBJ1-5, with no clear D. Germline V CDR1 and CDR2: LGHNA, YNFKEQ. The CDR3 runs to 15 residues. V was shortened by 0 bases and J by 7 bases, with 13 bases between the two germline ends.

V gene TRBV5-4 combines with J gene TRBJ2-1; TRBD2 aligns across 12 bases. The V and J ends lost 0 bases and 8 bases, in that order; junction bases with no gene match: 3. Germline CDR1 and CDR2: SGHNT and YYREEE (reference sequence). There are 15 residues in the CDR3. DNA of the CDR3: TGTGCCAGCAGCTTGGTGGCTAGCGGGGGGGATGAGCAGTTCTTC. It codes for CASSLVASGGDEQFF.

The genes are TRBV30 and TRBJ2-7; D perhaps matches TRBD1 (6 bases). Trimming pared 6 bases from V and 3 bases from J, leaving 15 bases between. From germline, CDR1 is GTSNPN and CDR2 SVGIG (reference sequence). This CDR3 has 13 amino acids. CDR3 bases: TGTGCCTGCACGGGACAATGGCGCTACGAGCAGTACTTC. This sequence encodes CACTGQWRYEQYF.

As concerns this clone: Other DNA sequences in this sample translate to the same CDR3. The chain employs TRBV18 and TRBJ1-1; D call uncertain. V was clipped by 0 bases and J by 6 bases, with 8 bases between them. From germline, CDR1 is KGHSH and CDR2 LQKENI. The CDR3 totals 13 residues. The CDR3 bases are TGTGCCAGCTCACCACCTACTGGTTCTGAAGCTTTCTTT. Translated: CASSPPTGSEAFF.

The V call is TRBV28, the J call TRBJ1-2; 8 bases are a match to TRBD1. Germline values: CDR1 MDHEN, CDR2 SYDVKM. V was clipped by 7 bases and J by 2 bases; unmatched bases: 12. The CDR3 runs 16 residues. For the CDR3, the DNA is TGTGCCAGCACCCGGACAGGGAAAGGGCCCAACTATGGCTACACCTTC. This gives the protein CASTRTGKGPNYGYTF.

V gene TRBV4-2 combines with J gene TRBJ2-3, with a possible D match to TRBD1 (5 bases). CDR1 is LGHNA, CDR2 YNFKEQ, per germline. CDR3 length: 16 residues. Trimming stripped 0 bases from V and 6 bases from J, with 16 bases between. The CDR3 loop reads CASSQDRDPSGDTQYF. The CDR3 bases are TGTGCCAGCAGCCAAGACAGGGATCCCTCCGGTGATACGCAGTATTTT.

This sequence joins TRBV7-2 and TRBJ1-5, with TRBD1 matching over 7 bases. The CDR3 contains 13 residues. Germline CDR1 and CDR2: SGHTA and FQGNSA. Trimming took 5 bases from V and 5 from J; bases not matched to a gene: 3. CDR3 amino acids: CASSPQGDQPQHF. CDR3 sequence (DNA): TGTGCCAGCAGCCCGCAGGGGGATCAGCCCCAGCATTTT.

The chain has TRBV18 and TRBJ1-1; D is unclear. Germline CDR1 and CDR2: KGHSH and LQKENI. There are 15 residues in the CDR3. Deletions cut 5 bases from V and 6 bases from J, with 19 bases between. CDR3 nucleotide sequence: TGTGCCAGCTCAAGCCTTCTCGGGAGAGCCGCTGAAGCTTTCTTT. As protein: CASSSLLGRAAEAFF.

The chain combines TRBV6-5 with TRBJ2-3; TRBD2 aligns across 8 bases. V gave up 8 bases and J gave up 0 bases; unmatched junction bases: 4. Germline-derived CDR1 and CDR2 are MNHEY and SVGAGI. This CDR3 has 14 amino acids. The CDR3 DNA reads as TGTGCCAGCTTGCGGGGGGCTAGCACAGATACGCAGTATTTT. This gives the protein CASLRGASTDTQYF.

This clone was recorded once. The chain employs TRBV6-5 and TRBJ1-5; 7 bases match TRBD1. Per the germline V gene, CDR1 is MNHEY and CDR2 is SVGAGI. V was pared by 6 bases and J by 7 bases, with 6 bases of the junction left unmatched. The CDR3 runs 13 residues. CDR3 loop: CASREGANQPQHF. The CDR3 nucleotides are TGTGCCAGCAGGGAGGGGGCGAACCAGCCCCAGCATTTT.

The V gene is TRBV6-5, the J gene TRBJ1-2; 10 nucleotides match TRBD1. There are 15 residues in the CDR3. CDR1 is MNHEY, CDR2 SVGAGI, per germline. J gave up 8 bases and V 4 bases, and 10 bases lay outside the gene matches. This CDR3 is CASSSPGQGFTGYTF. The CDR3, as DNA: TGTGCCAGCAGTTCACCGGGACAGGGGTTCACAGGCTACACCTTC.

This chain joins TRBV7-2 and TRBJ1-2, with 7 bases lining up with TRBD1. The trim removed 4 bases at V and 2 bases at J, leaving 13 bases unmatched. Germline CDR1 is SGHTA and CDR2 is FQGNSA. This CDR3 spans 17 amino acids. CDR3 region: CASSSMVGQTRNYGYTF. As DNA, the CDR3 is TGTGCCAGCAGCTCCATGGTGGGACAGACGAGGAACTATGGCTACACCTTC.

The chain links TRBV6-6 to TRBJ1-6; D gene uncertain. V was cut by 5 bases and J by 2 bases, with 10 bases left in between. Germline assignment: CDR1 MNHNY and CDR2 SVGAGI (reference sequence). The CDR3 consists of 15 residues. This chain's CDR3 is CASSIVGTYNSPLHF. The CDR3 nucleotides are TGTGCCAGCAGTATCGTCGGGACCTATAATTCACCCCTCCACTTT.

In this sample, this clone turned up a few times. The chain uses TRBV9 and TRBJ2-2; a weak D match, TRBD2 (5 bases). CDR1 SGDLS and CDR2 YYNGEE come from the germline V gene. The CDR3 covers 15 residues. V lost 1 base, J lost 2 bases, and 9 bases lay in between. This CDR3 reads CASSVSLANTGELFF. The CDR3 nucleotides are TGTGCCAGCAGCGTATCGCTAGCCAACACCGGGGAGCTGTTTTTT.

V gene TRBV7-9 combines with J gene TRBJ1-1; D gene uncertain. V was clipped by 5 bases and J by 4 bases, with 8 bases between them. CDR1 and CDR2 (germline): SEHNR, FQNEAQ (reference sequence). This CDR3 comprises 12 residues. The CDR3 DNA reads TGTGCCAGCAGCCAGGTGGGCACTGAAGCTTTCTTT. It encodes CASSQVGTEAFF.

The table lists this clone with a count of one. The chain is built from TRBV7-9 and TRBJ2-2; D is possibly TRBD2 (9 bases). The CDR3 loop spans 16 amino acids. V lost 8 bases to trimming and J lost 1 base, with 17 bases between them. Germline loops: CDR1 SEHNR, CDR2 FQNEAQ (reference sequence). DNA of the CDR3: TGTGCCAGCCCCCTAGCGGGGACAGGGAACACCGGGGAGCTGTTTTTT. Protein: CASPLAGTGNTGELFF.

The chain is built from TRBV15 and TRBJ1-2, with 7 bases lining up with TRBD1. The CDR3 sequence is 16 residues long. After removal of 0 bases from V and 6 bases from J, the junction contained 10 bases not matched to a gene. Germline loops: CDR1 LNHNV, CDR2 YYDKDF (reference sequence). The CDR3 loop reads CATSRDGLRDSNGYTF. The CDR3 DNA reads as TGTGCCACCAGCAGAGATGGGTTGAGGGACAGCAATGGCTACACCTTC.

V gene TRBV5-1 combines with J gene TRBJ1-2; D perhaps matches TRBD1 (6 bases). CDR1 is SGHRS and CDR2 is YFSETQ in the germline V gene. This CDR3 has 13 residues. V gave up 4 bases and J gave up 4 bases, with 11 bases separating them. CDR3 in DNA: TGCGCCAGCAGCGTTGACAGGTTCTATGGCTACACCTTC. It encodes CASSVDRFYGYTF.

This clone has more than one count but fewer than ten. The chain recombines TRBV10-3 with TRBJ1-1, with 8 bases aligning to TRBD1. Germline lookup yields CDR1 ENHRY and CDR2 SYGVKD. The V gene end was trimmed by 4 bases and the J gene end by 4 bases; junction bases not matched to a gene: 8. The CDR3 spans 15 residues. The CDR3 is CAISVPGTGGTEAFF. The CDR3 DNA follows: TGTGCCATCAGTGTCCCCGGGACAGGAGGCACTGAAGCTTTCTTT.